Following are 28 T cell receptor beta chains from one sample sequenced in a study of PD-1 blockade in classical Hodgkin lymphoma. Described time point: cycle 4 day 1 (C4D1), after less than seven weeks of nivolumab. No patient escaped relapse after autologous stem cell transplantation, and brentuximab vedotin exposure varied. Assay: immunoSEQ multiplex PCR; the TCRdb copy retains only in-frame clones and omits some. The sample lists 25,000 to 40,000 clones, approximately 65% occurring once. The sequencing here drew on peripheral blood mononuclear cells (PBMCs), taken before the fourth cycle of nivolumab. These receptors came from a human donor with classical Hodgkin lymphoma.

The rearrangement uses TRBV6-5 and TRBJ1-1, with D unresolved. Germline lookup yields CDR1 MNHEY and CDR2 SVGAGI. V was cut by 0 bases and J by 0 bases, with 5 bases left in between. CDR3 length equals 14 residues. The CDR3 here is CASSYSRLNTEAFF. The CDR3 nucleotides read TGTGCCAGCAGTTACTCCCGACTGAACACTGAAGCTTTCTTT.

The CDR3 spells CASSVGSAANYGYTF. In nucleotides, the CDR3 is TGTGCCAGCAGCGTAGGTTCGGCAGCTAACTATGGCTACACCTTC. V gene TRBV9 combines with J gene TRBJ1-2; no clear D gene. Germline loops: CDR1 SGDLS, CDR2 YYNGEE. The CDR3 is 15 amino acids. The V and J ends lost 0 bases and 0 bases respectively, with 9 bases between them.

The CDR3 loop is CASSWPGQGTDTQYF. CDR3 DNA: TGTGCCAGCAGCTGGCCGGGACAGGGGACAGATACGCAGTATTTT. J is TRBJ2-3 and V is TRBV7-9, with 10 bases lining up with TRBD1. The germline gives CDR1 SEHNR, CDR2 FQNEAQ (reference sequence). CDR3 size: 15 residues. V was clipped by 4 bases and J by 3 bases; unmatched bases: 4.

This chain uses TRBV27 with TRBJ2-7; TRBD1 might be the D (5 bases). This CDR3 is 11 amino acids long. Trimming took 6 bases from V and 4 from J, leaving 7 bases between them. Germline V gives CDR1 MNHEY, CDR2 SMNVEV (reference sequence). The CDR3 spells CASRSGYEQYF. In DNA form, the CDR3 reads TGTGCCAGCAGATCAGGGTACGAGCAGTACTTC.

This chain joins TRBV7-2 and TRBJ1-1, with D hard to call. Between the trimmed V and J ends, which lost 7 bases and 2 bases, there was a span of 17 bases. CDR1 is SGHTA and CDR2 is FQGNSA in the germline V gene. The CDR3 sequence is 15 residues long. CDR3 loop: CASNLDGYRNTEAFF. The CDR3 DNA reads as TGTGCCAGCAACCTGGACGGATATCGAAACACTGAAGCTTTCTTT.

This chain links TRBV27 with TRBJ1-2, with 8 nucleotides matching TRBD1. After removal of 4 bases from V and 4 bases from J, the junction contained 8 bases not matched to a gene. The CDR3 length is 15 residues. The germline gives CDR1 MNHEY, CDR2 SMNVEV (reference sequence). The CDR3: CASSSGQGVSYGYTF. The CDR3 DNA follows: TGTGCCAGCAGTTCCGGACAGGGCGTTTCCTATGGCTACACCTTC.

Sample share makes this clone medium-sized. V usage is TRBV7-6 and J usage is TRBJ2-6; D uncertain. The V gene lost 5 bases and the J gene lost 0 bases, with 8 bases spanning the gap. The CDR3 contains 15 residues. Germline CDR1 reads SGHVS; CDR2 reads FNYEAQ. DNA of the CDR3: TGTGCCAGCAGCCCTATTTACTCTGGGGCCAACGTCCTGACTTTC. Protein product: CASSPIYSGANVLTF.

This clone was picked up one time. This sequence joins TRBV9 and TRBJ2-5; TRBD2 matches 8 bases. The CDR3 spans 16 residues. Germline-derived CDR1 and CDR2 are SGDLS and YYNGEE. V lost 4 bases, J lost 5 bases, and 13 bases stayed unmatched. Written as DNA, the CDR3 is TGTGCCAGCAGCCCTGGGACAAGCGGGAGAGGGGAGACCCAGTACTTC. As protein: CASSPGTSGRGETQYF.

The chain joins TRBV29-1 to TRBJ2-3; 13 bases fit TRBD2. With 2 bases clipped from V and 7 bases from J, the junction kept 3 bases outside the gene matches. Germline V gene lookup returns CDR1 SQVTM and CDR2 ANQGSEA. The CDR3 runs 14 residues. CDR3 DNA: TGCAGCGTTGAATCGGGACTAGCGGGGAATACGCAGTATTTT. It specifies CSVESGLAGNTQYF.

The chain couples TRBV28 to TRBJ1-4, with D maybe TRBD1 (6 bases). The CDR3 is 15 residues long. Trimming removed 2 bases from V and 5 bases from J, with 12 bases in between. Germline V gene data show CDR1 as MDHEN and CDR2 as SYDVKM. The CDR3 loop reads CASSLPQGPNEKLFF. The DNA for the CDR3 is TGTGCCAGCAGTTTACCACAGGGTCCGAATGAAAAACTGTTTTTT. Full variable domain (remainder filled in from reference TRBV28 and TRBJ1-4): DVKVTQSSRYLVKRTGEKVFLECVQDMDHENMFWYRQDPGLGLRLIYFSYDVKMKEKGDIPEGYSVSREKKERFSLILESASTNQTSMYLCASSLPQGPNEKLFFGSGTQLSVL.

Comment on this clone: This CDR3 is also generated by other DNA sequences in the sample. The CDR3 is CASSYSTGYTDTQYF. The CDR3 DNA follows: TGTGCCAGCAGTTACTCGACGGGCTACACAGATACGCAGTATTTT. The chain links TRBV6-5 to TRBJ2-3; D gene uncertain. Trimming removed 0 bases at V and 2 bases at J, with 9 bases between. The germline V gene encodes CDR1 MNHEY and CDR2 SVGAGI. There are 15 residues in the CDR3.

The chain has TRBV4-2 and TRBJ1-2; no clear D gene. The CDR3 runs 13 residues. Germline V gene data show CDR1 as LGHNA and CDR2 as YNFKEQ. V was trimmed by 0 bases and J by 8 bases, leaving 10 bases between them. CDR3 bases: TGTGCCAGCAGCCAAGATCTTACGCGCGGCTACACCTTC. Encoded protein: CASSQDLTRGYTF.

The chain has TRBV7-3 and TRBJ2-5; D is perhaps TRBD2 (6 bases). The ends were cut back, 1 base at V and 4 bases at J, with 13 bases in the middle. Germline V lookup: CDR1 SGHTA, CDR2 FQGTGA. The CDR3 is made up of 15 amino acids. CDR3 residues: CASSLIGGSGETQYF. The CDR3 DNA follows: TGTGCCAGCAGCTTAATCGGGGGTAGCGGAGAGACCCAGTACTTC. The entire variable domain, with the rest obtained from reference TRBV7-3 and TRBJ2-5, is as follows: GAGVSQTPSNKVTEKGKYVELRCDPISGHTALYWYRQSLGQGPEFLIYFQGTGAADDSGLPNDRFFAVRPEGSVSTLKIQRTERGDSAVYLCASSLIGGSGETQYFGPGTRLLVL.

The genes are TRBV6-8 and TRBJ2-1; D is perhaps TRBD1 or TRBD2 (5 bases each). Germline lookup yields CDR1 MNHGY and CDR2 SAAAGT. The CDR3 covers 13 residues. Deletions cut 2 bases from V and 8 bases from J, with 10 bases between. The CDR3 DNA reads TGTGCCAGCAGTTACGTGGGGGACGATGAGCAGTTCTTC. Its protein is CASSYVGDDEQFF.

The sample holds one count of this clone. The rearrangement uses TRBV7-3 and TRBJ2-3; 8 bases align to TRBD1. The V gene's germline CDR1 is SGHTA and CDR2 FQGTGA. Trimming at V came to 3 bases and at J to 2 bases, leaving 4 bases not matched to a gene. The CDR3 has 15 residues. The CDR3 DNA reads as TGTGCCAGCAGCTTGGACAGGGCCCCCACAGATACGCAGTATTTT. Residues: CASSLDRAPTDTQYF.

Within the sample, this clone is medium-sized. The chain combines TRBV27 with TRBJ1-1; D might be TRBD1 (5 bases). Per the germline V gene, CDR1 is MNHEY and CDR2 is SMNVEV (reference sequence). V was shortened by 6 bases and J by 7 bases, with 15 bases between the two germline ends. This CDR3 is built from 13 residues. The CDR3 loop reads CASSPPWGNEAFF. CDR3 in DNA: TGTGCCAGCAGCCCCCCTTGGGGGAATGAAGCTTTCTTT.

Only a few counts were recorded for this clone. The V gene is TRBV2, the J gene TRBJ1-1; no clear D. The CDR3 runs 12 residues. Trimming cost V 1 base and J 6 bases, with 6 bases left between them. The V gene's germline CDR1 is SNHLY and CDR2 FYNNEI. The CDR3 DNA reads as TGTGCCAGCAGTGAAGGCTGGTCTGAAGCTTTCTTT. This sequence encodes CASSEGWSEAFF.

This clone was detected once. The V gene is TRBV9, the J gene TRBJ2-3; a weak D match, TRBD1 (5 bases). Trimming stripped 0 bases from V and 2 bases from J, with 10 bases between. CDR1 is SGDLS and CDR2 is YYNGEE in the germline V gene. CDR3 size: 15 residues. The CDR3 loop reads CASSVGGALTDTQYF. The DNA of the CDR3 is TGTGCCAGCAGCGTAGGTGGGGCCCTCACAGATACGCAGTATTTT.

V is TRBV7-9 and J is TRBJ2-5; possibly TRBD1 for D (6 bases). V lost 3 bases and J lost 2, with 10 bases in between. Germline CDR1 reads SEHNR; CDR2 reads FQNEAQ (reference sequence). The CDR3 sequence is 14 residues long. The CDR3 is CASSLGTSQETQYF. CDR3 nucleotides: TGTGCCAGCAGCTTGGGGACATCTCAAGAGACCCAGTACTTC.

The rearrangement links TRBV2 to TRBJ1-1; the match to TRBD1 covers 8 bases. This CDR3 comprises 17 residues. CDR1 is SNHLY, CDR2 FYNNEI, per germline. V shed 5 bases, J shed 0 bases, and the junction held 11 bases outside the gene matches. CDR3 residues: CASSRIGQGSMNTEAFF. The CDR3 DNA reads as TGTGCCAGCAGTAGAATAGGACAGGGCTCTATGAACACTGAAGCTTTCTTT.

This chain joins TRBV29-1 and TRBJ2-1; TRBD2 matches at 9 bases. V was clipped by 6 bases and J by 7 bases; unmatched bases: 22. Germline CDR1 reads SQVTM; CDR2 reads ANQGSEA. This CDR3 is built from 18 residues. CDR3 coding DNA: TGCAGCGTCCCCGGGAGGGGGGTTCGTAGCGGGAGAGGGAATGAGCAGTTCTTC. Its protein is CSVPGRGVRSGRGNEQFF.

The chain recombines TRBV7-6 with TRBJ1-4; D is unresolved. The CDR3 has 15 amino acids. The germline CDR1 and CDR2 sequences are SGHVS and FNYEAQ. V was trimmed by 1 base and J by 0 bases, leaving 6 bases between them. The CDR3 protein is CASSLGAATNEKLFF. The DNA for the CDR3 is TGTGCCAGCAGCTTAGGGGCTGCAACTAATGAAAAACTGTTTTTT.

The J gene is TRBJ2-1, the V gene TRBV28, with D hard to call. The CDR3 totals 12 residues. Germline V gene lookup returns CDR1 MDHEN and CDR2 SYDVKM. V shed 8 bases and J shed 6 bases, with 11 bases lying between them. As DNA, the CDR3 is TGTGCCAGCTATCCGGGTAGCAATGAGCAGTTCTTC. Translating it yields CASYPGSNEQFF.

This sequence joins TRBV25-1 and TRBJ1-1; 10 bases map to TRBD1. Germline values: CDR1 MGHDK, CDR2 SYGVNS. Trimming cost V 6 bases and J 1 base; bases outside gene matches: 5. The CDR3 is 15 residues long. For the CDR3, the DNA is TGTGCCAGCAGAAGACAGGGGGCCAAGAACACTGAAGCTTTCTTT. Protein: CASRRQGAKNTEAFF.

The chain joins TRBV5-6 to TRBJ2-3; 14 bases are shared with TRBD2. This CDR3 comprises 16 residues. After removal of 4 bases from V and 7 bases from J, the junction contained 8 bases not matched to a gene. Germline-derived CDR1 and CDR2 are SGHDT and YYEEEE. The CDR3 is CASSGKTSGGAYTQYF. CDR3 DNA sequence: TGTGCCAGCAGCGGAAAGACTAGCGGGGGGGCATATACGCAGTATTTT.

The rearrangement links TRBV5-1 to TRBJ2-3; 10 nucleotides agree with TRBD2. Losses at the gene ends were 0 bases for V and 2 bases for J; bases not matched to a gene: 9. Germline V gene lookup returns CDR1 SGHRS and CDR2 YFSETQ. The CDR3 sequence is 18 residues long. For the CDR3, the DNA is TGCGCCAGCAGCTTGGGTTCTAGCGGGGGTCCAAACACAGATACGCAGTATTTT. Protein product: CASSLGSSGGPNTDTQYF.

This chain uses TRBV7-2 with TRBJ1-6; tentative D call: TRBD1 (6 bases). The germline gives CDR1 SGHTA, CDR2 FQGNSA. The CDR3 length is 15 residues. V was shortened by 5 bases and J by 10 bases, with 18 bases between the two germline ends. This chain's CDR3 is CASSPHVSQGSPLHF. For the CDR3, the DNA is TGTGCCAGCAGCCCCCACGTGTCCCAGGGGTCACCCCTCCACTTT.

The chain has TRBV4-3 and TRBJ2-5; no definite D call. The CDR3 covers 15 residues. Deletions cut 0 bases from V and 5 bases from J, with 13 bases between. The germline CDR1 and CDR2 sequences are LGHNA and YSLEER. The CDR3 here is CASSQDEDGLETQYF. For the CDR3, the DNA is TGCGCCAGCAGCCAAGATGAGGACGGGTTGGAGACCCAGTACTTC.